The sequence of this T cell receptor beta chain was determined in a study of early T cells in non-severe SARS-CoV-2 infection. Overall study context: From unsorted whole blood, bulk RNA was sequenced, and the chains remained unpaired.

This clonotype turned up a few times. The CDR3 loop spans 17 amino acids. V lost 6 bases to trimming and J lost 1 base; unmatched junction nucleotides: 13. CDR1 and CDR2 (germline): MNHEY, SVGEGT. Individual cDNA molecules were tagged with unique molecular identifiers, the study reported. TCRdb re-called the 5' RACE reads with MiXCR, one entry per CDR3 protein. The data show tens of thousands of distinct CDR3 sequences, with more than 13% seen just once and 4.5% to 7% held by the top ten. Sequenced input: whole blood. The receptor's source is an adult who was a healthcare worker with PCR-confirmed SARS-CoV-2 infection or an uninfected control (not recorded which). The gene calls are TRBV6-2 or TRBV6-3 and TRBJ1-1, with 8 bases identical to TRBD1. CDR3 DNA sequence: TGTGCCAGCAGACCCGATTATTCCGGGACAGGGAACACTGAAGCTTTCTTT. It encodes CASRPDYSGTGNTEAFF.